This passage covers 27 T cell receptor beta chains from one sample sequenced in a study of monozygotic twins with cystic fibrosis. The table came from immunoSEQ multiplex PCR; TCRdb's copy has only in-frame clones and leaves some out. The sample contains 13,000 to 15,000 clones, around 83% of which appear only once. Sequenced input: blood. All receptors come from a boy younger than 18 with cystic fibrosis.

The V call is TRBV2, the J call TRBJ1-1; D is possibly TRBD1 (5 bases). CDR1 and CDR2 from the germline V gene are SNHLY and FYNNEI. The CDR3 sequence is 13 residues long. V was shortened by 6 bases and J by 8 bases, with 16 bases between the two germline ends. The CDR3 reads CASSRDRRREAFF. The DNA of the CDR3 is TGTGCCAGCAGCCGGGACCGACGGAGAGAAGCTTTCTTT.

The chain uses TRBV30 and TRBJ2-1, with 9 bases aligning to TRBD1. V trimming: 8 bases; J trimming: 0 bases; junction bases outside the gene matches: 17. The CDR3 is 18 residues long. In germline, CDR1 is GTSNPN, CDR2 SVGIG (reference sequence). DNA of the CDR3: TGTGCCGCAACCGGGACAGGGACGGTTAGGAGCTCCTACAATGAGCAGTTCTTC. Its translation: CAATGTGTVRSSYNEQFF.

CDR3 amino acids: CASRDKNYEQYF. CDR3 coding DNA: TGTGCCAGCCGGGACAAAAACTACGAGCAGTACTTC. The J gene is TRBJ2-7, the V gene TRBV10-3; maybe TRBD1 (6 bases). This CDR3 has 12 residues. V was trimmed by 10 bases and J by 3 bases, leaving 13 bases between them. CDR1 is ENHRY, CDR2 SYGVKD, per germline.

This clone was detected only once. V is TRBV7-9 and J is TRBJ1-2; 7 bases are a match to TRBD1. V lost 1 base to trimming and J lost 6 bases; unmatched junction nucleotides: 8. CDR1 and CDR2 from the germline V gene are SEHNR and FQNEAQ (reference sequence). The CDR3 has 15 amino acids. The CDR3 reads CASSLVGGQANGYTF. CDR3 sequence (DNA): TGTGCCAGCAGCTTAGTTGGTGGACAGGCAAATGGCTACACCTTC.

The chain links TRBV5-4 to TRBJ2-7; 10 bases are shared with TRBD2. The CDR3 length is 14 residues. With 7 bases clipped from V and 4 bases from J, the junction kept 8 bases outside the gene matches. CDR1 is SGHNT, CDR2 YYREEE, per germline (reference sequence). The CDR3 bases are TGTGCCAGCGATCAGAGGACTAGCGGTTACGAGCAGTACTTC. This sequence encodes CASDQRTSGYEQYF.

The gene calls are TRBV6-5 and TRBJ2-3; 7 positions agree with TRBD2. Per germline, CDR1 MNHEY and CDR2 SVGAGI. This CDR3 is built from 16 residues. V was pared by 1 base and J by 3 bases, with 7 bases of the junction left unmatched. The CDR3 nucleotides read TGTGCCAGCAGTTACTACTCTCTCGGGAGGACAGATACGCAGTATTTT. Protein product: CASSYYSLGRTDTQYF.

The genes are TRBV7-8 and TRBJ1-5; 9 bases are a match to TRBD1. The CDR3 is 15 residues long. V dropped 5 bases and J dropped 4; count of bases not matched to a gene: 6. From germline, CDR1 is SGHVS and CDR2 FQNEAQ. The CDR3 DNA sequence: TGTGCCAGCAGCCTGGGGACAGGGTCGAATCAGCCCCAGCATTTT. Protein sequence: CASSLGTGSNQPQHF.

The chain joins TRBV4-2 to TRBJ2-2; D may be TRBD1 (5 bases). Trimming left V 2 bases short and J 6 bases short, with 7 bases between. Germline assignment: CDR1 LGHNA and CDR2 YNFKEQ. The CDR3 is 13 amino acids. CDR3 amino acids: CASSQRRAGELFF. The CDR3 DNA reads as TGTGCCAGCAGCCAACGCAGGGCCGGGGAGCTGTTTTTT.

This clone was found a few times. The V and J genes are TRBV19 and TRBJ1-1, with no clear D. Trimming removed 3 bases from V and 0 bases from J, with 5 bases in between. Germline assignment: CDR1 LNHDA and CDR2 SQIVND (reference sequence). The CDR3 spans 13 residues. The CDR3 DNA reads TGTGCCAGTAGTATGAACTTGAACACTGAAGCTTTCTTT. Amino acid sequence: CASSMNLNTEAFF.

V and J are TRBV15 and TRBJ2-1; D gene uncertain. CDR1 is LNHNV and CDR2 is YYDKDF in the germline V gene (reference sequence). The CDR3 is 12 amino acids. V was cut by 1 base and J by 4 bases, with 2 bases left in between. CDR3 nucleotide sequence: TGTGCCACCAGCAGAGCATACAATGAGCAGTTCTTC. It specifies CATSRAYNEQFF.

The chain uses TRBV7-9 and TRBJ2-5; D may be TRBD1 (5 bases). Trimming shortened V by 5 bases and J by 3 bases, and 7 bases separated the two germline ends. CDR1 SEHNR and CDR2 FQNEAQ come from the germline V gene (reference sequence). This CDR3 is built from 12 residues. Here the CDR3 reads CASSPGKETQYF. The CDR3 DNA reads as TGTGCCAGCAGCCCAGGGAAAGAGACCCAGTACTTC. The variable domain in full, with the rest retrieved from reference TRBV7-9 and TRBJ2-5, is DTGVSQNPRHKITKRGQNVTFRCDPISEHNRLYWYRQTLGQGPEFLTYFQNEAQLEKSRLLSDRFSAERPKGSFSTLEIQRTEQGDSAMYLCASSPGKETQYFGPGTRLLVL.

This sequence joins TRBV6-5 and TRBJ1-2, with D uncertain. Germline V CDR1 and CDR2: MNHEY, SVGAGI. The CDR3 consists of 13 residues. The V and J ends lost 8 bases and 0 bases respectively, with 10 bases between them. The chain's CDR3 is CASRYTPNYGYTF. CDR3 sequence (DNA): TGTGCCAGCCGGTACACACCTAACTATGGCTACACCTTC.

The V call is TRBV27, the J call TRBJ1-3; D is possibly TRBD1 (5 bases). The V end was cut by 2 bases, the J end by 2 bases, with 10 bases between. CDR1 MNHEY and CDR2 SMNVEV come from the germline V gene (reference sequence). CDR3 length: 15 amino acids. CDR3 sequence reads: CASSLPGGPGNTIYF. In nucleotides, the CDR3 is TGTGCCAGCAGTTTACCGGGGGGTCCTGGAAACACCATATATTTT.

V and J are TRBV13 and TRBJ2-1, with D possibly being TRBD1 (5 bases). The CDR3 runs to 14 residues. CDR1 is PRHDT and CDR2 is FYEKMQ in the germline V gene (reference sequence). Trimming took 4 bases from V and 5 from J, leaving 12 bases between them. The CDR3 nucleotides read TGTGCCAGCAGCTCCCCAAGGGGTAACAATGAGCAGTTCTTC. Protein product: CASSSPRGNNEQFF.

The DNA of the CDR3 is TGTGCCAGCAGCCAAGCCCGGGAGGGACAGGTACCCTACGAGCAGTACTTC. Its protein product is CASSQAREGQVPYEQYF. This chain connects TRBV14 to TRBJ2-7; the D call may be TRBD1 or TRBD2 (8 bases each). V lost 1 base to trimming and J lost 2 bases, with 18 bases between them. Germline V lookup: CDR1 SGHDN, CDR2 FVKESK. The CDR3 covers 17 residues.

CDR3 sequence: CASSVTLMGPLQTDTQYF. CDR3 DNA: TGTGCCAGCAGCGTAACCTTGATGGGGCCCCTTCAGACCGATACGCAGTATTTT. The chain recombines TRBV7-2 with TRBJ2-3, with a tentative D call TRBD1 (5 bases). CDR1 is SGHTA and CDR2 is FQGNSA in the germline V gene. The CDR3 covers 18 residues. The V and J ends lost 5 bases and 6 bases respectively, with 27 bases between them.

This clone was seen a single time. This chain joins TRBV2 and TRBJ2-5, with 9 nucleotides matching TRBD1. V lost 8 bases, J lost 5 bases, and 0 bases stayed unmatched. Germline V gives CDR1 SNHLY, CDR2 FYNNEI. The CDR3 has 11 amino acids. Here the CDR3 DNA reads TGTGCCAGCGGACAGGGGGAGACCCAGTACTTC. This encodes CASGQGETQYF.

The chain has TRBV28 and TRBJ2-7; D is unclear. In germline, CDR1 is MDHEN, CDR2 SYDVKM. The CDR3 has 14 amino acids. Deletions cut 1 base from V and 4 bases from J, with 11 bases between. The CDR3 bases are TGTGCCAGCAGTTTATCAAGGTACGGGTACGAGCAGTACTTC. As protein: CASSLSRYGYEQYF.

The rearrangement links TRBV30 to TRBJ2-7; 8 bases map to TRBD2. Trimming removed 4 bases from V and 3 bases from J; junction bases left unmatched: 17. The germline V gene has CDR1 GTSNPN and CDR2 SVGIG (reference sequence). The CDR3 contains 17 residues. The CDR3 DNA is TGTGCCTGGACCGATCCCTTCGATCCGGGGGGGCACTACGAGCAGTACTTC. This translates into CAWTDPFDPGGHYEQYF.

The V call is TRBV6-5, the J call TRBJ1-5; unclear D gene. The V gene's germline CDR1 is MNHEY and CDR2 SVGAGI. The CDR3 spans 15 residues. The germline V and J ends were trimmed by 2 bases and 3 bases, with 11 bases remaining between them. The CDR3 DNA is TGTGCCAGCAGTTACAGCCGGGTCCCCAATCAGCCCCAGCATTTT. As protein: CASSYSRVPNQPQHF.

The chain couples TRBV25-1 to TRBJ1-1, with D unclear. V dropped 2 bases and J dropped 8 bases, with 6 bases sitting between them. Germline CDR1 and CDR2: MGHDK and SYGVNS. The CDR3 extends over 11 amino acids. CDR3 coding DNA: TGTGCCAGCAGTGAAGGTGCCGAAGCTTTCTTT. Translated: CASSEGAEAFF.

CDR3 in amino acids: CSVGRRVNTEAFF. The CDR3, as DNA: TGCAGCGTTGGGAGGCGTGTGAACACTGAAGCTTTCTTT. The chain uses TRBV29-1 and TRBJ1-1; D is unclear. Trimming removed 4 bases from V and 0 bases from J, with 9 bases in between. The CDR3 contains 13 residues. Looked up from germline, CDR1 is SQVTM and CDR2 is ANQGSEA. The variable domain in full, with the rest retrieved from reference TRBV29-1 and TRBJ1-1, is SAVISQKPSRDICQRGTSLTIQCQVDSQVTMMFWYRQQPGQSLTLIATANQGSEATYESGFVIDKFPISRPNLTFSTLTVSNMSPEDSSIYLCSVGRRVNTEAFFGQGTRLTVV.

There are a few counts of this clone. The chain uses TRBV30 and TRBJ1-2; 7 bases fit TRBD1. The V gene end was trimmed by 2 bases and the J gene end by 4 bases; junction bases not matched to a gene: 4. Germline assignment: CDR1 GTSNPN and CDR2 SVGIG (reference sequence). The CDR3 sequence is 13 residues long. The CDR3 is CAWSKGTAYGYTF. The CDR3 DNA is TGTGCCTGGAGTAAAGGGACAGCCTATGGCTACACCTTC.

The sample holds one count of this clone. This chain uses TRBV5-5 with TRBJ2-7, with 11 bases aligning to TRBD2. The CDR3 runs to 17 residues. Germline CDR1 is SGHKS and CDR2 is YYEKEE (reference sequence). The junction had 5 bases not matched to a gene; V was cut back by 0 bases and J by 0 bases. CDR3 sequence (DNA): TGTGCCAGCAGCTTGGCAACTAGCGGGAGTTTCTCCTACGAGCAGTACTTC. Translated, it gives CASSLATSGSFSYEQYF. The whole variable domain, remainder taken from reference TRBV5-5 and TRBJ2-7, is DAGVTQSPTHLIKTRGQQVTLRCSPISGHKSVSWYQQVLGQGPQFIFQYYEKEERGRGNFPDRFSARQFPNYSSELNVNALLLGDSALYLCASSLATSGSFSYEQYFGPGTRLTVT.

CDR3: CASSLEDRDWVSGGYTF. The CDR3 coding sequence is TGCGCCAGCAGCTTGGAGGACAGGGATTGGGTGTCAGGTGGCTACACCTTC. The chain recombines TRBV5-1 with TRBJ1-2, with 8 bases identical to TRBD1. This CDR3 region has 17 residues. V dropped 0 bases and J dropped 7; count of bases not matched to a gene: 14. Germline V gene sequence: CDR1 SGHRS, CDR2 YFSETQ.

The CDR3 nucleotides read TGCGCCAGCAGCTTGGCGGCGAACAATGAGCAGTTCTTC. As protein: CASSLAANNEQFF. The chain uses TRBV5-1 and TRBJ2-1, with D unclear. V was trimmed by 0 bases and J by 5 bases, leaving 6 bases between them. The CDR3 extends over 13 amino acids. Germline values: CDR1 SGHRS, CDR2 YFSETQ.

V is TRBV28 and J is TRBJ1-3, with D possibly being TRBD1 (5 bases). Trimming left V 1 base short and J 8 bases short, with 12 bases between. CDR1 is MDHEN, CDR2 SYDVKM, per germline. CDR3 length: 14 residues. The CDR3 here is CASSLSGLGHTIYF. The CDR3 bases are TGTGCCAGCAGTTTATCAGGGCTTGGCCACACCATATATTTT.